Sequencing of this T cell receptor (beta chain) was carried out in a study of beta chain features in type 1 diabetes. Study conclusions and caveats: There was a moderate but significant shortening of TCRB CDR3s in all four CD4+ subsets of Type 1 diabetes patients. TCRB repertoires of naive, central memory and Treg cells appeared more similar among patients than among healthy donors.

With respect to this clone: The antigen remains unidentified.

The authors reverse transcribed all of the isolated RNA, so sequencing captured expressed TCRB transcripts. Method: immunoSEQ multiplex PCR; TCRdb's copy keeps in-frame clones and lacks some. Of 400,000 to 550,000 clones detected, about an eighth appear once; the ten largest clones hold over 0.04%. It was via CD45RO/CCR7/CD25/CD127/CD95/CD27 that CD4+ naive, central memory, regulatory and stem cell-like memory cells were sorted. In all sorted populations, purity surpassed 98%. V lost 5 bases and J lost 6, with 8 bases in between. Germline lookup yields CDR1 LNHDA and CDR2 SQIVND (reference sequence). The CDR3 consists of 11 residues.

Sequencing was done on a sample of naive CD4+ T cells from blood. The J gene is TRBJ2-7, the V gene TRBV19; D is possibly TRBD2 (5 bases). This TCR came from a woman younger than 30 in good health. CDR3 coding DNA: TGTGCCAGTAGTCCGGGATTCGAGCAGTACTTC. Translated: CASSPGFEQYF.